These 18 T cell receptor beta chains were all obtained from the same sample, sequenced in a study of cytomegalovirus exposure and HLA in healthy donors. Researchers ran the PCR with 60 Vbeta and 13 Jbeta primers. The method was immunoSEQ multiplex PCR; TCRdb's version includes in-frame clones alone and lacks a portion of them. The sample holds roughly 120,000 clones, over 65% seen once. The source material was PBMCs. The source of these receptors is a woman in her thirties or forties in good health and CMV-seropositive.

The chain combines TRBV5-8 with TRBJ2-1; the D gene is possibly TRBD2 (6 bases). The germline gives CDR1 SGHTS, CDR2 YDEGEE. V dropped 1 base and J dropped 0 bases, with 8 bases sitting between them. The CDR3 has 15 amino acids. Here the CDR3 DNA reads TGTGCCAGCAGCTTGCGGGGGAGCTCCTACAATGAGCAGTTCTTC. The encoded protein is CASSLRGSSYNEQFF.

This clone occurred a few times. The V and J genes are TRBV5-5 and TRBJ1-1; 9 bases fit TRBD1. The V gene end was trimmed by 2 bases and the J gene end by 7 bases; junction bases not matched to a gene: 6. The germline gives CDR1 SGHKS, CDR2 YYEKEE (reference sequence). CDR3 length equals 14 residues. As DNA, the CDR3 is TGTGCCAGCAGCTTAAGGGACAGGGACAGTGAAGCTTTCTTT. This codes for CASSLRDRDSEAFF.

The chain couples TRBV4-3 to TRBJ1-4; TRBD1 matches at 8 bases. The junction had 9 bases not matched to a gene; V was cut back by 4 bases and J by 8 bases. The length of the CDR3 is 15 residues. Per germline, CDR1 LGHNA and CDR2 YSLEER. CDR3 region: CASSPTGQGGEKLFF. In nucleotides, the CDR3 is TGCGCCAGCAGCCCAACCGGACAGGGCGGGGAAAAACTGTTTTTT.

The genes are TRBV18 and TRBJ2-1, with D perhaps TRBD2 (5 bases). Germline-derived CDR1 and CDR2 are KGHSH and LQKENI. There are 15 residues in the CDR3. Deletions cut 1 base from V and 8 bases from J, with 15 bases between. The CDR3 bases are TGTGCCAGCTCACCACAGCGGCAAGCGTCGGATGAGCAGTTCTTC. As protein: CASSPQRQASDEQFF.

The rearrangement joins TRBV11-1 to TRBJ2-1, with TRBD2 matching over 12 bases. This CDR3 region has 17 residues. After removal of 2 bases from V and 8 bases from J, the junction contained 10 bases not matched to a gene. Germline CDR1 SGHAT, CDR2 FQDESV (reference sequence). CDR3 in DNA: TGTGCCAGCAGCTTATGGACTAGCGGGGATCTTGGGTATGAGCAGTTCTTC. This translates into CASSLWTSGDLGYEQFF.

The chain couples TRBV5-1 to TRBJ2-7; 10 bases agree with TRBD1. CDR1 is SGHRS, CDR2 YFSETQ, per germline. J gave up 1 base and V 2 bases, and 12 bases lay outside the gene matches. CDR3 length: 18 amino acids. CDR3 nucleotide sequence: TGCGCCAGCAGCTTTGCGGGTCCCGGGACAGGGGTTTCCTACGAGCAGTACTTC. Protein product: CASSFAGPGTGVSYEQYF.

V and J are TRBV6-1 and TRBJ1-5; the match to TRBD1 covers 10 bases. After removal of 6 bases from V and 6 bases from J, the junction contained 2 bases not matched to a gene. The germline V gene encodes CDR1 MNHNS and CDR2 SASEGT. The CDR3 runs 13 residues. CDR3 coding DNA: TGTGCCAGCAGGGGACAGGGGAGTCAGCCCCAGCATTTT. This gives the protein CASRGQGSQPQHF.

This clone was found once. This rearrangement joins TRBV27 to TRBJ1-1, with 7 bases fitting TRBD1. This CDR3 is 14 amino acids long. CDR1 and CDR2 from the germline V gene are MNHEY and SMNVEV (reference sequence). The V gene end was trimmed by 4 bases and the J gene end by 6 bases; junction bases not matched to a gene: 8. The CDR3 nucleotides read TGTGCCAGCAGTTCAGACAGGGTATGGCCTGAAGCTTTCTTT. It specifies CASSSDRVWPEAFF.

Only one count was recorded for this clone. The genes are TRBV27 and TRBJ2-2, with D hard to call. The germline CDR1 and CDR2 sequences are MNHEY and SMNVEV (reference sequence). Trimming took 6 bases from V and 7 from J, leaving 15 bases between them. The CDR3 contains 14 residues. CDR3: CASRPSRVGGELFF. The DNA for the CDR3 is TGTGCCAGCAGGCCGTCTAGAGTTGGCGGGGAGCTGTTTTTT.

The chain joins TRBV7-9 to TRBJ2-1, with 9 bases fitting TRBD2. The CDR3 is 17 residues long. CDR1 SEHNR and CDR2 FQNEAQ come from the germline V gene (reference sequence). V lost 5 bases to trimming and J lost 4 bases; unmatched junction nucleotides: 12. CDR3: CASSPSVLAGPYNEQFF. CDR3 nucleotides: TGTGCCAGCAGCCCTAGTGTCCTAGCGGGGCCTTACAATGAGCAGTTCTTC.

CDR3 DNA: TGTGCCAGCAGTTACTCCGGACAGGGAGAGACCCAGTACTTC. This codes for CASSYSGQGETQYF. The rearrangement uses TRBV6-5 and TRBJ2-5; 8 bases map to TRBD1. V lost 0 bases and J lost 4; bases outside the gene matches: 1. The CDR3 extends over 14 amino acids. Germline assignment: CDR1 MNHEY and CDR2 SVGAGI.

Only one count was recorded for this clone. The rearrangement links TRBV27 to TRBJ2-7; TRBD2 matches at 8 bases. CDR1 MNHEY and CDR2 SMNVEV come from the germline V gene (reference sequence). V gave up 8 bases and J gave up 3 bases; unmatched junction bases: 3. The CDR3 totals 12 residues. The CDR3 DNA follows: TGTGCCAGCCCGGGGGGGGGCTACGAGCAGTACTTC. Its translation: CASPGGGYEQYF.

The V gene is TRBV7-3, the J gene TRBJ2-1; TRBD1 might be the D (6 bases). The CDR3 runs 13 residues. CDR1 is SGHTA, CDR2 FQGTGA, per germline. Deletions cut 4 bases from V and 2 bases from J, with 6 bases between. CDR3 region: CASSWDTYNEQFF. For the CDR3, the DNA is TGTGCCAGCAGCTGGGACACCTACAATGAGCAGTTCTTC. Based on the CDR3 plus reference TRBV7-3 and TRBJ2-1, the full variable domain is GAGVSQTPSNKVTEKGKYVELRCDPISGHTALYWYRQSLGQGPEFLIYFQGTGAADDSGLPNDRFFAVRPEGSVSTLKIQRTERGDSAVYLCASSWDTYNEQFFGPGTRLTVL.

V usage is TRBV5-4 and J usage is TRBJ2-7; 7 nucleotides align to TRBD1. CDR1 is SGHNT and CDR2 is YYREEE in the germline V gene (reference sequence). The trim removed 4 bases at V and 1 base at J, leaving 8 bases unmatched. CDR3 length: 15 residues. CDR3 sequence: CASSPGTVLSYEQYF. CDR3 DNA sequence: TGTGCCAGCAGCCCAGGGACAGTCCTATCCTACGAGCAGTACTTC.

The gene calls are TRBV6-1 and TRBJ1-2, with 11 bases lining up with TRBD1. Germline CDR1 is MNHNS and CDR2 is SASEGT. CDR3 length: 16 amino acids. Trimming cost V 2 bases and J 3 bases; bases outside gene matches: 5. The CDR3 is CASSELGQGADYGYTF. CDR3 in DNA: TGTGCCAGCAGTGAATTAGGACAGGGGGCTGACTATGGCTACACCTTC.

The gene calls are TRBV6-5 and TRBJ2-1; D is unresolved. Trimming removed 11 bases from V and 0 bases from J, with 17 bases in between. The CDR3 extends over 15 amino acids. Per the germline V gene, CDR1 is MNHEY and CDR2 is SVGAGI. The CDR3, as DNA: TGTGCCCGTCCCCCGGTGGGCCGCTCCTACAATGAGCAGTTCTTC. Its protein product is CARPPVGRSYNEQFF.

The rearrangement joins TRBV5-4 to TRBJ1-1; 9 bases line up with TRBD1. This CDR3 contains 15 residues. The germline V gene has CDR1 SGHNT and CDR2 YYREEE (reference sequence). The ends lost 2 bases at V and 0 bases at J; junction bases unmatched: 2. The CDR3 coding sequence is TGTGCCAGCAGCTTAGACAGGGGGATGAACACTGAAGCTTTCTTT. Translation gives CASSLDRGMNTEAFF.

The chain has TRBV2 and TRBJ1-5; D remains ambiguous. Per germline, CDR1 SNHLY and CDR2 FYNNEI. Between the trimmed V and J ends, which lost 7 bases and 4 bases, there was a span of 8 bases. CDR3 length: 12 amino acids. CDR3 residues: CASTHRNQPQHF. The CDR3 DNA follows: TGTGCCAGCACGCATCGGAATCAGCCCCAGCATTTT.